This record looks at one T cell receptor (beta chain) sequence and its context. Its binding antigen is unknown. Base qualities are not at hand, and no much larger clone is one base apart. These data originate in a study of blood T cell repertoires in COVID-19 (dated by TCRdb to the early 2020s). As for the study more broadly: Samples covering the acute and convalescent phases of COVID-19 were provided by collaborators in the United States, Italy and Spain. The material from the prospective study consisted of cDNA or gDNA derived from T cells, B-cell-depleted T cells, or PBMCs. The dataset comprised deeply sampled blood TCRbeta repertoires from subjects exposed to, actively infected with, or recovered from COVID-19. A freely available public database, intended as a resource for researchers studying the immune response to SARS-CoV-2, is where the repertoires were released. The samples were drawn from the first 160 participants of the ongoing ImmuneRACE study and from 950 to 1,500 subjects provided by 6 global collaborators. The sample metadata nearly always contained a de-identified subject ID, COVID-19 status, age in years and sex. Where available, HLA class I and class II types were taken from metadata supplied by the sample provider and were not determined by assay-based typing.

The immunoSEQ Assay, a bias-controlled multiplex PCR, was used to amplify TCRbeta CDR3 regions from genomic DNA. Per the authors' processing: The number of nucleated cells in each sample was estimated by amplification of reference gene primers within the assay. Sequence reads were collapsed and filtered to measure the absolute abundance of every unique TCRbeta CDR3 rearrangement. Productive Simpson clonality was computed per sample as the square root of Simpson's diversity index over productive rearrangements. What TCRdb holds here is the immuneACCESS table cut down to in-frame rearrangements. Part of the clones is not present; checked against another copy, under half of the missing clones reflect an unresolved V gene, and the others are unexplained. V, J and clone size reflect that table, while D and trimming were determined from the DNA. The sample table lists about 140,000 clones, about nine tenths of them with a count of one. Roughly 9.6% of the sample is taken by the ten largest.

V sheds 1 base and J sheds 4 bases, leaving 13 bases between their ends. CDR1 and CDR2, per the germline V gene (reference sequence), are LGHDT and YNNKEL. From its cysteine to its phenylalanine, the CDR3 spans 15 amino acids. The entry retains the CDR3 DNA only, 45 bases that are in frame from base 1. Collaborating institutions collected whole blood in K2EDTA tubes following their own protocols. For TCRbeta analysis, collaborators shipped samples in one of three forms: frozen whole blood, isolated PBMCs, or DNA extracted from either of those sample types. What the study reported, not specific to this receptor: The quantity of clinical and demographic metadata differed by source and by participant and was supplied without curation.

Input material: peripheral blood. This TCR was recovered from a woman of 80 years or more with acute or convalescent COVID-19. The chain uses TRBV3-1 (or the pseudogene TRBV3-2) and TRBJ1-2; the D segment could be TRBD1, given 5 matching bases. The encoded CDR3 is CASSQGAGLVYGYTF. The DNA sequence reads TGTGCCAGCAGCCAAGGTGCAGGGTTGGTCTATGGCTACACCTTC.